Listed below are T cell receptor beta chains from one sample, sequenced in a study of blood T cell repertoires in COVID-19. Clones were read by immunoSEQ multiplex PCR, and TCRdb kept only the in-frame ones, dropping some. The repertoire holds roughly 250,000 clones, more than 70% seen once, with 2% to 2.5% in the top ten. Sequencing input: peripheral blood. Receptor source: a woman between 35 and 50 years old who had recovered from COVID-19. Each CDR3 is given with its conserved first and last residue. D genes are given only for firm matches. Size tells how often a clone was seen (once, few, many) or the class of an expanded clone, and some rows leave it out.

j_call | clone_size | d_call | v_call | cdr3_aa | cdr3_nt
TRBJ2-3 | . | . | TRBV18 | CASSPLAQGSTDTQYF | TGTGCCAGCTCACCACTTGCCCAGGGTTCCACAGATACGCAGTATTTT
TRBJ1-5 | . | . | TRBV7-2 | CASSSQATVGNQPQHF | TGTGCCAGCAGCTCTCAGGCTACTGTCGGCAATCAGCCCCAGCATTTT
TRBJ2-2 | . | . | TRBV2 | CASNENTNTGELFF | TGTGCCAGCAACGAGAATACGAACACCGGGGAGCTGTTTTTT
TRBJ1-6 | . | . | TRBV6-5 | CASSYEADSPLHF | TGTGCCAGCAGTTACGAGGCTGATTCACCCCTCCACTTT
TRBJ1-3 | . | TRBD1 | TRBV12-3/TRBV12-4 | CASSSGQAGTIYF | TGTGCCAGCAGTTCGGGACAGGCTGGCACCATATATTTT
TRBJ2-1 | . | . | TRBV6-5 | CASSYPDRSSYNEQFF | TGTGCCAGCAGTTACCCCGACCGGAGCTCCTACAATGAGCAGTTCTTC
TRBJ1-2 | . | . | TRBV18 | CASSPPGVAGGYTF | TGTGCCAGCTCACCTCCGGGAGTTGCCGGTGGCTACACCTTC
TRBJ1-5 | . | . | TRBV2 | CASSGIRGGNNQPQHF | TGTGCCAGCAGTGGGATTCGGGGAGGGAATAATCAGCCCCAGCATTTT
TRBJ2-5 | . | TRBD1 | TRBV5-1 | CASRQGQNKETQYF | TGCGCCAGCAGACAGGGACAGAACAAAGAGACCCAGTACTTC
TRBJ2-3 | . | . | TRBV28 | CASGPPGTDTQYF | TGTGCCAGCGGGCCCCCGGGAACAGATACGCAGTATTTT
TRBJ2-7 | . | . | TRBV6-6 | CASSDRPYEQYF | TGTGCCAGCAGTGACAGACCCTACGAGCAGTACTTC
TRBJ2-7 | . | . | TRBV27 | CASSPRVLGYEQYF | TGTGCCAGCAGTCCGCGGGTCTTAGGGTACGAGCAGTACTTC
TRBJ1-2 | . | . | TRBV11-3 | CASSDGPGSSYGYTF | TGTGCCAGCAGCGATGGGCCCGGGAGCTCATATGGCTACACCTTC
TRBJ1-3 | . | . | TRBV7-9 | CASSSPRTVGNTIYF | TGTGCCAGCAGCTCGCCCCGGACAGTCGGAAACACCATATATTTT
TRBJ1-5 | . | . | TRBV5-5 | CASSLAHTINQPQHF | TGTGCCAGCAGCTTGGCTCATACAATCAATCAGCCCCAGCATTTT
TRBJ2-5 | . | . | TRBV6-5 | CASGGLETQYF | TGTGCCAGCGGGGGGTTAGAGACCCAGTACTTC
TRBJ1-5 | . | TRBD1 | TRBV5-5 | CASSRQGSNQPQHF | TGTGCCAGCAGCCGACAGGGTAGCAATCAGCCCCAGCATTTT
TRBJ2-7 | . | TRBD1 | TRBV18 | CASSGRDSSYEQYF | TGTGCCAGCTCAGGTCGGGACAGTTCCTACGAGCAGTACTTC
TRBJ2-1 | few | TRBD1 | TRBV6-4 | CASSLDRGDNEQFF | TGTGCCAGCAGTCTGGACAGGGGCGACAATGAGCAGTTCTTC
TRBJ1-2 | . | TRBD1 | TRBV19 | CASTSTGVAYGYTF | TGTGCCAGTACCTCGACAGGGGTAGCCTATGGCTACACCTTC
TRBJ2-4 | . | TRBD2 | TRBV7-2 | CASSLERGGRAGIQYF | TGTGCCAGCAGCTTAGAACGGGGGGGCAGGGCCGGCATTCAGTACTTC
TRBJ1-2 | . | TRBD1 | TRBV19 | CASSTSSGGYYGYTF | TGTGCCAGTAGTACCTCCTCAGGGGGGTACTATGGCTACACCTTC
TRBJ2-7 | . | TRBD1 | TRBV6-4 | CASSDSEGDRGYEQYF | TGTGCCAGCAGTGACTCGGAAGGCGACAGGGGCTACGAGCAGTACTTC
TRBJ1-3 | . | TRBD1 | TRBV19 | CASRRFTGGESGNTIYF | TGTGCCAGTAGACGATTCACAGGGGGCGAGTCTGGAAACACCATATATTTT
TRBJ1-4 | . | TRBD1 | TRBV4-3 | CASSQSWTGPEKLFF | TGCGCCAGCAGCCAGTCTTGGACAGGCCCTGAAAAACTGTTTTTT
TRBJ1-2 | . | . | TRBV7-2 | CASSLESGPSYGYTF | TGTGCCAGCAGCTTAGAGTCAGGGCCCTCCTATGGCTACACCTTC
TRBJ2-3 | . | TRBD1 | TRBV7-2 | CASSAQVRDRGTDTQYF | TGTGCCAGCAGTGCCCAGGTCCGGGACAGGGGCACAGATACGCAGTATTTT
TRBJ1-2 | . | TRBD1 | TRBV4-1 | CASSQDRQGSYGYTF | TGCGCCAGCAGCCAAGACCGACAGGGTTCCTATGGCTACACCTTC
TRBJ2-5 | once | . | TRBV7-2 | CASSRNRDTQETQYF | TGTGCCAGCAGTCGGAACCGGGACACTCAAGAGACCCAGTACTTC
TRBJ2-1 | . | . | TRBV3-1/TRBV3-2 | CASSQVQPAGQFF | TGTGCCAGCAGCCAAGTACAGCCGGCAGGGCAGTTCTTC
TRBJ2-3 | . | TRBD2 | TRBV5-4 | CASSFTGGSDTQYF | TGTGCCAGCAGCTTTACGGGAGGCTCAGATACGCAGTATTTT
TRBJ2-1 | . | . | TRBV19 | CASSPPGSREQFF | TGTGCCAGTAGCCCCCCTGGGAGCAGGGAGCAGTTCTTC
TRBJ2-7 | . | . | TRBV2 | CASSEGGAPYEQYF | TGTGCCAGCAGTGAAGGTGGGGCCCCCTACGAGCAGTACTTC
TRBJ2-7 | few | TRBD1 | TRBV13 | CASSLAGTGIYEQYF | TGTGCCAGCAGCTTAGCAGGGACAGGGATCTACGAGCAGTACTTC
TRBJ2-2 | . | . | TRBV4-2 | CASSQEEYPGELFF | TGTGCCAGCAGCCAAGAAGAGTATCCCGGGGAGCTGTTTTTT
TRBJ2-7 | . | . | TRBV4-2 | CASSQDGGTVIYEQYF | TGTGCCAGCAGCCAAGACGGCGGGACGGTGATATACGAGCAGTACTTC
TRBJ1-2 | . | . | TRBV28 | CASSSPGEIYGYTF | TGTGCCAGCAGTTCCCCCGGGGAGATCTATGGCTACACCTTC
TRBJ1-5 | . | . | TRBV27 | CASSHSGVIRVGNQPQHF | TGTGCCAGCAGTCACTCGGGGGTCATCAGGGTCGGCAATCAGCCCCAGCATTTT
TRBJ2-3 | . | TRBD1 | TRBV28 | CASSWDRGGAEALLDTQYF | TGTGCCAGCAGCTGGGACAGGGGGGGCGCGGAGGCCTTATTAGATACGCAGTATTTT
TRBJ2-5 | . | TRBD1 | TRBV23-1 | CASSQLDRAQETQYF | TGCGCCAGCAGTCAATTGGACAGGGCCCAAGAGACCCAGTACTTC
TRBJ2-7 | . | TRBD1 | TRBV6-5 | CASRRQGNYEQYF | TGTGCCAGCAGAAGACAGGGCAACTACGAGCAGTACTTC